This TCR beta chain was sequenced for a study of patients and donors after allogeneic stem cell transplantation. Germline V gives CDR1 SGHRS, CDR2 YFSETQ. The CDR3 consists of 16 residues. J was trimmed by 7 bases and V by 0 bases; bases with no gene match: 8. MiXCR, run by TCRdb on the RT-PCR reads, gives a single entry per CDR3 protein. The sample lists about 960,000 distinct CDR3 sequences, about a sixth occurring once. This clonotype was seen a few times. The V call is TRBV5-1, the J call TRBJ2-1; 9 bases are a match to TRBD1. Input material: blood, either unsorted or a sorted T cell fraction (not recorded which). The sequence was obtained from a human donor who was either an allogeneic HSCT recipient or a stem cell or donor lymphocyte infusion donor (not recorded which). It is not recorded whose cells these are; they may come from a transplant donor. The CDR3 loop reads CASSLGRTGARNEQFF. The CDR3 nucleotides are TGCGCCAGCAGCTTGGGGCGGACAGGGGCTCGGAATGAGCAGTTCTTC.